The 29 T cell receptor beta chains given below trace back to one sample, sequenced in a study of spatial heterogeneity in lung cancer. Stated time point: sample taken at primary tumor resection. Tumor, nontumor lung or frozen PBMC supplied whole RNA that was sequenced unsorted. TCRdb independently ran MiXCR on the 5' RACE reads; one entry per CDR3 protein. The data hold approximately 44,000 distinct CDR3 sequences, with about an eighth observed a single time. The specimen was PBMCs, collected at surgery. The receptor set was obtained from a female donor with early-stage non-small cell lung cancer.

Only a few counts were recorded for this clonotype. The chain employs TRBV7-9 and TRBJ2-7; TRBD1 might be the D (5 bases). The V end was cut by 4 bases, the J end by 2 bases, with 12 bases between. The germline CDR1 and CDR2 sequences are SEHNR and FQNEAQ (reference sequence). This CDR3 spans 14 amino acids. CDR3 nucleotide sequence: TGTGCCAGCAGCTCCCTGGACACCACCTACGAGCAGTACTTC. This codes for CASSSLDTTYEQYF.

J is TRBJ1-1 and V is TRBV7-9; 9 nucleotides line up with TRBD1. Trimming at V came to 1 base and at J to 1 base, leaving 4 bases not matched to a gene. CDR3 length equals 16 residues. Germline V lookup: CDR1 SEHNR, CDR2 FQNEAQ (reference sequence). The CDR3 sequence: CASSLGQGVGNTEAFF. The DNA of the CDR3 is TGTGCCAGCAGCTTAGGACAGGGGGTGGGGAACACTGAAGCTTTCTTT.

The chain couples TRBV5-1 to TRBJ1-2, with 10 bases fitting TRBD1. With 3 bases clipped from V and 0 bases from J, the junction kept 2 bases outside the gene matches. The CDR3 is 15 residues long. Germline lookup yields CDR1 SGHRS and CDR2 YFSETQ. The CDR3 DNA reads as TGCGCCAGCAGCTGGACAGGGGGTACTAACTATGGCTACACCTTC. Translation: CASSWTGGTNYGYTF.

This sequence joins TRBV10-3 and TRBJ2-7; the D gene could be TRBD1 or TRBD2 (5 bases each). Between the trimmed V and J ends, which lost 10 bases and 0 bases, there was a span of 13 bases. CDR3 length equals 13 residues. CDR1 ENHRY and CDR2 SYGVKD come from the germline V gene. The DNA of the CDR3 is TGTGCCACCGAATCAGGGAGCTCCTACGAGCAGTACTTC. Encoded protein: CATESGSSYEQYF.

This clonotype was detected ten times or more. V and J are TRBV4-3 and TRBJ2-7; D not certain. The CDR3 runs to 13 residues. V lost 2 bases and J 1 base, leaving 6 bases between the germline ends. Germline V gene data show CDR1 as LGHNA and CDR2 as YSLEER. The DNA of the CDR3 is TGCGCCAGCAGCCAATACAGTTCCTACGAGCAGTACTTC. Protein sequence: CASSQYSSYEQYF.

This clonotype counts as medium-sized. This chain joins TRBV20-1 and TRBJ1-2; D uncertain. The CDR3 loop spans 15 amino acids. Trimming pared 3 bases from V and 0 bases from J, leaving 14 bases between. The V gene's germline CDR1 is DFQATT and CDR2 SNEGSKA (reference sequence). In nucleotides, the CDR3 is TGCAGTGCTAGGGTACCCCGGTTAGCTAACTATGGCTACACCTTC. It specifies CSARVPRLANYGYTF.

This clonotype was counted a few times. The genes are TRBV2 and TRBJ2-3, with 8 bases that match TRBD2. Germline loops: CDR1 SNHLY, CDR2 FYNNEI. J lost 10 bases, V lost 6 bases, and 9 bases had no gene match. The CDR3 extends over 13 amino acids. The CDR3 is CASRGLLAVSQYF. The CDR3 coding sequence is TGTGCCAGCAGGGGGTTACTAGCGGTATCGCAGTATTTT.

This clonotype has at least ten counts. The V and J genes are TRBV6-2 or TRBV6-3 and TRBJ1-2; TRBD1 matches at 10 bases. V shed 7 bases, J shed 5 bases, and the junction held 13 bases outside the gene matches. This CDR3 has 16 residues. Per the germline V gene, CDR1 is MNHEY and CDR2 is SVGEGT. CDR3 sequence: CASTYGTGDSLYGYTF. CDR3 sequence (DNA): TGTGCCAGCACCTACGGGACAGGGGATTCCCTTTATGGCTACACCTTC.

This clonotype was counted at least ten times. The chain employs TRBV29-1 and TRBJ2-3, with a weak D call TRBD2 (6 bases). The CDR3 has 13 residues. Germline CDR1 is SQVTM and CDR2 is ANQGSEA. Trimming removed 6 bases from V and 4 bases from J, with 14 bases in between. CDR3 loop: CSVVYAGPDTQYF. The CDR3 DNA is TGCAGCGTCGTGTACGCGGGGCCAGATACGCAGTATTTT.

This clonotype appeared a few times. V gene TRBV6-1 combines with J gene TRBJ1-4; TRBD1 agrees at 7 bases. After removal of 6 bases from V and 8 bases from J, the junction contained 9 bases not matched to a gene. This CDR3 is 14 amino acids long. Germline loops: CDR1 MNHNS, CDR2 SASEGT. This chain's CDR3 is CASRNRGRGEKLFF. In DNA, the CDR3 is TGTGCCAGCAGGAACAGGGGAAGGGGGGAAAAACTGTTTTTT.

The V gene is TRBV5-6, the J gene TRBJ2-1, with D perhaps matching TRBD1 (6 bases). The CDR3 spans 12 residues. V gave up 0 bases and J gave up 15 bases, with 13 bases separating them. CDR1 is SGHDT, CDR2 YYEEEE, per germline. In DNA form, the CDR3 reads TGTGCCAGCAGCTTGGGGGGGCCGGTTCGGTTCTTC. Translated: CASSLGGPVRFF. Full variable domain (missing parts from reference TRBV5-6 and TRBJ2-1): DAGVTQSPTHLIKTRGQQVTLRCSPKSGHDTVSWYQQALGQGPQFIFQYYEEEERQRGNFPDRFSGHQFPNYSSELNVNALLLGDSALYLCASSLGGPVRFFGPGTRLTVL.

This clonotype appeared a few times. The V and J genes are TRBV5-1 and TRBJ1-2; 8 bases line up with TRBD1. V dropped 4 bases and J dropped 1; count of bases not matched to a gene: 3. This CDR3 contains 14 residues. Germline V CDR1 and CDR2: SGHRS, YFSETQ. CDR3 nucleotides: TGCGCCAGCAGCCCAGGGGGCAGTAACTATGGCTACACCTTC. Residues: CASSPGGSNYGYTF. Based on the CDR3 plus reference TRBV5-1 and TRBJ1-2, the full variable domain is KAGVTQTPRYLIKTRGQQVTLSCSPISGHRSVSWYQQTPGQGLQFLFEYFSETQRNKGNFPGRFSGRQFSNSRSEMNVSTLELGDSALYLCASSPGGSNYGYTFGSGTRLTVV.

This clonotype was detected a few times. The CDR3 loop is CSAEDREYEQYF. The CDR3 coding sequence is TGCAGTGCTGAGGACAGGGAGTACGAGCAGTACTTC. V is TRBV20-1 and J is TRBJ2-7; TRBD1 matches at 8 bases. Germline V gives CDR1 DFQATT, CDR2 SNEGSKA (reference sequence). V shed 5 bases, J shed 4 bases, and the junction held 4 bases outside the gene matches. The CDR3 has 12 residues.

There are a few counts of this clonotype. The rearrangement uses TRBV15 and TRBJ2-2; D could derive from TRBD1 or TRBD2 (5 bases each). The CDR3 is 17 residues long. CDR1 is LNHNV and CDR2 is YYDKDF in the germline V gene (reference sequence). Trimming pared 0 bases from V and 1 base from J, leaving 12 bases between. CDR3 residues: CATSRDREGLNTGELFF. As DNA, the CDR3 is TGTGCCACCAGCAGAGATCGCGAGGGGCTGAACACCGGGGAGCTGTTTTTT. The full variable domain, its missing parts supplied by reference TRBV15 and TRBJ2-2, is DAMVIQNPRYQVTQFGKPVTLSCSQTLNHNVMYWYQQKSSQAPKLLFHYYDKDFNNEADTPDNFQSRRPNTSFCFLDIRSPGLGDTAMYLCATSRDREGLNTGELFFGEGSRLTVL.

This chain joins TRBV7-9 and TRBJ1-2; D unresolved. In germline, CDR1 is SEHNR, CDR2 FQNEAQ (reference sequence). This CDR3 has 13 residues. Trimming removed 5 bases from V and 8 bases from J, with 15 bases in between. In DNA form, the CDR3 reads TGTGCCAGCAGCAAGGATACAATGGGCGGCTACACCTTC. Amino acid sequence: CASSKDTMGGYTF.

Of note for this clonotype: This may stem from a read error, because a much larger clone lies one nucleotide away. The final CDR3 position lacks the conserved phenylalanine or tryptophan, pointing to a likely read error. The chain uses TRBV7-9 and TRBJ1-1, with TRBD1 matching over 7 bases. CDR3 length: 15 residues. The germline V gene has CDR1 SEHNR and CDR2 FQNEAQ (reference sequence). V lost 5 bases to trimming and J lost 4 bases; unmatched junction nucleotides: 10. The CDR3 spells CASSRRQGLGTEAFS. CDR3 DNA sequence: TGTGCCAGCAGCCGTCGACAGGGATTGGGCACTGAAGCTTTCTCT.

This clonotype was seen only a few times. The gene calls are TRBV12-3 or TRBV12-4 and TRBJ1-3; 9 nucleotides agree with TRBD1. This CDR3 has 17 amino acids. V shed 2 bases, J shed 4 bases, and the junction held 9 bases outside the gene matches. CDR3 DNA: TGTGCCAGCAGTTTATTGGCTGGGACAGGGTCAGGAAACACCATATATTTT. Amino acid sequence: CASSLLAGTGSGNTIYF.

This clonotype occurred many times. This chain joins TRBV6-2 or TRBV6-3 and TRBJ2-7, with D uncertain. V lost 6 bases, J lost 1 base, and 13 bases lay in between. Germline V lookup: CDR1 MNHEY, CDR2 SVGEGT. The CDR3 spans 14 residues. The CDR3 DNA is TGTGCCAGCAGGTGGTATGAGGAATCCTACGAGCAGTACTTC. This sequence encodes CASRWYEESYEQYF.

The genes are TRBV19 and TRBJ2-7; 10 bases fit TRBD2. The CDR3 spans 15 residues. Per germline, CDR1 LNHDA and CDR2 SQIVND (reference sequence). Germline trimming cut 3 bases from V and 2 bases from J; bases unmatched to any gene: 4. The DNA of the CDR3 is TGTGCCAGTAGTATCTCTAGCGGGGGACCCTACGAGCAGTACTTC. It codes for CASSISSGGPYEQYF. Supplemented by reference TRBV19 and TRBJ2-7, the full variable domain reads DGGITQSPKYLFRKEGQNVTLSCEQNLNHDAMYWYRQDPGQGLRLIYYSQIVNDFQKGDIAEGYSVSREKKESFPLTVTSAQKNPTAFYLCASSISSGGPYEQYFGPGTRLTVT.

The table lists this clonotype with a few counts. This chain connects TRBV18 to TRBJ1-1; D is ambiguous. Trimming shortened V by 3 bases and J by 3 bases, and 20 bases separated the two germline ends. Germline CDR1 KGHSH, CDR2 LQKENI. The CDR3 loop spans 17 amino acids. The CDR3 is CASSPRPRGGGYTEAFF. The CDR3 nucleotides are TGTGCCAGCTCACCCCGGCCGCGGGGTGGTGGGTACACTGAAGCTTTCTTT.

This clonotype was detected ten times or more. The chain couples TRBV7-2 to TRBJ1-4, with D unclear. V lost 3 bases to trimming and J lost 7 bases, with 6 bases between them. Germline loops: CDR1 SGHTA, CDR2 FQGNSA. The CDR3 totals 12 residues. CDR3 nucleotide sequence: TGTGCCAGCAGCTTGAATGTTGAAAAACTGTTTTTT. It translates to CASSLNVEKLFF.

This clonotype was detected only a few times. The chain combines TRBV15 with TRBJ2-2; TRBD1 is a possible D gene (5 bases). The germline gives CDR1 LNHNV, CDR2 YYDKDF (reference sequence). Trimming stripped 3 bases from V and 0 bases from J, with 11 bases between. The CDR3 is 16 residues long. The CDR3 region is CATSSKGAANTGELFF. The CDR3 DNA reads as TGTGCCACCAGCAGTAAAGGGGCGGCGAACACCGGGGAGCTGTTTTTT.

CDR3 DNA sequence: TGTGCCAGCAGCTTGGGGGCGGACTACCCCACGGCCGAGCAGTACTTC. Encoded protein: CASSLGADYPTAEQYF. The J gene is TRBJ2-7, the V gene TRBV5-8, with a possible D match to TRBD2 (6 bases). Per the germline V gene, CDR1 is SGHTS and CDR2 is YDEGEE. Trimming removed 0 bases at V and 6 bases at J, with 19 bases between. CDR3 length: 16 amino acids.

This clonotype was seen a few times. V gene TRBV6-5 combines with J gene TRBJ2-5; TRBD2 matches 12 bases. The trim removed 4 bases at V and 4 bases at J, leaving 7 bases unmatched. CDR3 length equals 16 residues. The germline gives CDR1 MNHEY, CDR2 SVGAGI. DNA of the CDR3: TGTGCCAGCAGTTCCCCGACTAGCGGGGGAGGAGAGACCCAGTACTTC. This codes for CASSSPTSGGGETQYF.

The chain links TRBV11-2 to TRBJ2-3, with D perhaps TRBD2 (7 bases). V lost 6 bases to trimming and J lost 5 bases, with 18 bases between them. CDR1 and CDR2 (germline): SGHAT, FQNNGV. The CDR3 is 15 residues long. The DNA of the CDR3 is TGTGCCAGCAGTGGGTGGGGGGGCGAGGGAGATACGCAGTATTTT. This translates into CASSGWGGEGDTQYF.

The V gene is TRBV6-2 or TRBV6-3, the J gene TRBJ2-5, with D possibly being TRBD2 (6 bases). The CDR3 runs 16 residues. Trimming pared 0 bases from V and 0 bases from J, leaving 11 bases between. Germline CDR1 MNHEY, CDR2 SVGEGT. CDR3: CASSYSARDYQETQYF. CDR3 nucleotide sequence: TGTGCCAGCAGTTACTCGGCCCGGGACTACCAAGAGACCCAGTACTTC.

This clonotype was picked up many times. Germline is not matched at one junction end, which may reflect a read error. The rearrangement joins TRBV29-1 to TRBJ1-1; the D is unclear. The germline gives CDR1 SQVTM, CDR2 ANQGSEA. The CDR3 is 11 amino acids. CDR3: CSFDTSTEAFF. Written as DNA, the CDR3 is TGCAGCTTTGACACGAGCACTGAAGCTTTCTTT.

Regarding this clonotype: This may come from a read error, since a much larger clone is one base off. The V gene is TRBV9, the J gene TRBJ1-3; D is unclear. Looked up from germline, CDR1 is SGDLS and CDR2 is YYNGEE. This CDR3 is 12 amino acids long. CDR3 amino acids: CSSSPPGNTIYF. The CDR3 region has the DNA TGTTCCAGCAGCCCGCCAGGAAACACCATATATTTT.

Ten or more counts support this clonotype. The chain combines TRBV6-6 with TRBJ1-1; D ambiguous. There are 15 residues in the CDR3. Germline CDR1 and CDR2: MNHNY and SVGAGI (reference sequence). V was shortened by 7 bases and J by 3 bases, with 18 bases between the two germline ends. The CDR3 DNA sequence: TGTGCCAGCACCCCTTACATCCAGGTGGACACTGAAGCTTTCTTT. Amino acids: CASTPYIQVDTEAFF.